This TCR beta chain is from a study of blood T cell repertoires in COVID-19. Sequenced by immunoSEQ multiplex PCR; TCRdb stores in-frame clones only, minus some. The sample carries about 260,000 clones, roughly 86% recorded once. The germline V gene encodes CDR1 SNHLY and CDR2 FYNNEI. Trimming shortened V by 10 bases and J by 5 bases, and 11 bases separated the two germline ends. CDR3 length: 11 amino acids. The sequence was obtained from a man aged 35-49 years who had recovered from COVID-19. Sequencing input: peripheral blood. The chain uses TRBV2 and TRBJ2-5; no clear D gene. CDR3 residues: CATQSRETQYF. CDR3 bases: TGTGCCACCCAGTCCCGTGAGACCCAGTACTTC. The variable domain in full, with the rest retrieved from reference TRBV2 and TRBJ2-5, is EPEVTQTPSHQVTQMGQEVILRCVPISNHLYFYWYRQILGQKVEFLVSFYNNEISEKSEIFDDQFSVERPDGSNFTLKIRSTKLEDSAMYFCATQSRETQYFGPGTRLLVL.